A single sample is the source of the 14 T cell receptor beta chains below, sequenced in a study of T cells expressing NK-cell markers. TCRdb re-called the 5' RACE reads and catalogs CDR3 proteins one per entry, DNA excluded. The sample table sets out about 440,000 distinct CDR3 sequences. The sequencing sample was made of blood T cells: a sorted CD56 or NKG2C T cell subset, CD4+ or CD8+ T cells, or bulk PBMC T cells (not recorded which). The receptors come from a woman aged 18-70 years in good health.

The V call is TRBV7-2, the J call TRBJ2-3; no DNA is available, so the TRBD1 call from TCRdb remains unchecked. The CDR3 sequence is 15 residues long. Per germline, CDR1 SGHTA and CDR2 FQGNSA. Here the CDR3 reads CASSSTTGTITAQYF.

The V and J genes are TRBV6-5 and TRBJ2-7. CDR1 is MNHEY and CDR2 is SVGAGI in the germline V gene. The CDR3 consists of 12 residues. CDR3 sequence: CASRDPSREQYF.

The V gene is TRBV4-3, the J gene TRBJ2-1. The CDR3 covers 16 residues. Germline loops: CDR1 LGHNA, CDR2 YSLEER. The CDR3 sequence: CASSQEFRDSYNEQFF.

This chain connects TRBV20-1 to TRBJ2-5; TCRdb picks TRBD1, but there is no DNA to check that call. The CDR3 consists of 16 residues. Germline V gene sequence: CDR1 DFQATT, CDR2 SNEGSKA (reference sequence). The CDR3 loop is CSASGLATAREETQYF.

This chain connects TRBV11-1 to TRBJ2-7; TCRdb picks TRBD1, but there is no DNA to check that call. This CDR3 comprises 14 residues. Per germline, CDR1 SGHAT and CDR2 FQDESV (reference sequence). The CDR3 loop reads CASSLDSPGYEQYF.

The chain has TRBV6-5 and TRBJ1-2; there is no DNA to check the TCRdb D call of TRBD1. The germline CDR1 and CDR2 sequences are MNHEY and SVGAGI. CDR3 size: 14 residues. CDR3 loop: CASSSDRAPYGYTF.

V and J are TRBV7-2 and TRBJ2-5; TCRdb names TRBD1, which stays unverified in the absence of DNA. Germline V CDR1 and CDR2: SGHTA, FQGNSA. The CDR3 spans 14 residues. Here the CDR3 reads CASSFGRGGETQYF.

The chain joins TRBV20-1 to TRBJ2-2; TCRdb lists TRBD1, though no DNA is available to test this call. The CDR3 is 14 residues long. CDR1 is DFQATT, CDR2 SNEGSKA, per germline (reference sequence). This CDR3 reads CSAAPTGRTGELFF.

The chain is built from TRBV6-6 and TRBJ1-2; the TRBD1 assignment by TCRdb is unverifiable without DNA. The CDR3 runs to 12 residues. In germline, CDR1 is MNHNY, CDR2 SVGAGI (reference sequence). This CDR3 reads CASQGENYGYTF.

The CDR3 sequence is CASSLQPGRTGELFF. This chain connects TRBV18 to TRBJ2-2; TCRdb picks TRBD1, but there is no DNA to check that call. The CDR3 is 15 amino acids. Germline V lookup: CDR1 KGHSH, CDR2 LQKENI.

The V and J genes are TRBV29-1 and TRBJ1-2; TCRdb lists TRBD1, though no DNA is available to test this call. The CDR3 spans 15 residues. Per germline, CDR1 SQVTM and CDR2 ANQGSEA. The CDR3 reads CSVDPGQPGRYGYTF.

The genes are TRBV6-2 or TRBV6-3 and TRBJ1-1. The CDR3 spans 14 residues. Germline V CDR1 and CDR2: MNHEY, SVGEGT. The CDR3 loop reads CASSYTRLNTEAFF.

The V call is TRBV7-8, the J call TRBJ2-7; the TCRdb call, TRBD1, lacks DNA for checking. CDR3 length: 15 residues. The V gene's germline CDR1 is SGHVS and CDR2 FQNEAQ. This CDR3 reads CASSPRGRGLYEQYF.

This chain connects TRBV4-3 to TRBJ1-6; TCRdb reports TRBD1, a call that lacks DNA to check it against. The CDR3 totals 15 residues. Germline CDR1 reads LGHNA; CDR2 reads YSLEER. The CDR3 here is CASSPGQSYNSPLHF.